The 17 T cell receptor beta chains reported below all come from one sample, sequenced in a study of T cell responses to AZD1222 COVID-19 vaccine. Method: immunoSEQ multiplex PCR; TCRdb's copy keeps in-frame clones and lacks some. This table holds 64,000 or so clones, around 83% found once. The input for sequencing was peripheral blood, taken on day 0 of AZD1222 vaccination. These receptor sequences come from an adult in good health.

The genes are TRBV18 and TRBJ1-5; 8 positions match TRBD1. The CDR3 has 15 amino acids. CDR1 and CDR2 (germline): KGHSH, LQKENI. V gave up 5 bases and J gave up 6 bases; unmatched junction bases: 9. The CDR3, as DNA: TGTGCCAGCTCATCGACACAGGGGGAGGGTCAGCCCCAGCATTTT. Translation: CASSSTQGEGQPQHF.

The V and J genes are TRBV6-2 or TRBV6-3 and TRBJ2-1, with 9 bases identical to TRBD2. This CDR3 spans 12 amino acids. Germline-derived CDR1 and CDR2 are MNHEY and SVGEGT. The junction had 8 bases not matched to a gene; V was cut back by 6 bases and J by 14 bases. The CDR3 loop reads CASSLGSGGKFF. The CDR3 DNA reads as TGTGCCAGCAGCCTCGGTAGCGGGGGCAAGTTCTTC.

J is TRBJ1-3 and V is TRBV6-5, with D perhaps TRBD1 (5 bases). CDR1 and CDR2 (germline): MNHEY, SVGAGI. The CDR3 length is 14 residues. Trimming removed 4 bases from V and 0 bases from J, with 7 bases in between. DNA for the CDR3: TGTGCCAGCAGTTTTGGGGCCTCTGGAAACACCATATATTTT. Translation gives CASSFGASGNTIYF.

This CDR3 is CASSPRGSRTEAFF. The CDR3 DNA sequence: TGTGCCAGCAGTCCCCGAGGGTCGAGGACTGAAGCTTTCTTT. The chain is built from TRBV2 and TRBJ1-1, with D unresolved. Trimming took 5 bases from V and 5 from J, leaving 15 bases between them. The CDR3 contains 14 residues. CDR1 and CDR2 from the germline V gene are SNHLY and FYNNEI.

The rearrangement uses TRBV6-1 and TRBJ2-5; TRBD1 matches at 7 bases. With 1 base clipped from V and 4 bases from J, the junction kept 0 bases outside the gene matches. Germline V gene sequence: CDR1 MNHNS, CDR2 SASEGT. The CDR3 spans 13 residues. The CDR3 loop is CASSEGDRETQYF. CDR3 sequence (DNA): TGTGCCAGCAGTGAAGGGGACAGAGAGACCCAGTACTTC.

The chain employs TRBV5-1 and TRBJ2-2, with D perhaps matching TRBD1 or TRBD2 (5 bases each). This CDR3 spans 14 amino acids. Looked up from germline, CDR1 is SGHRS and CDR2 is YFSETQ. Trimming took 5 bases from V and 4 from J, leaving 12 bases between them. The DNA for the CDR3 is TGCGCCAGCAGTAGCGTAGGGGTCACCGGGGAGCTGTTTTTT. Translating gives CASSSVGVTGELFF.

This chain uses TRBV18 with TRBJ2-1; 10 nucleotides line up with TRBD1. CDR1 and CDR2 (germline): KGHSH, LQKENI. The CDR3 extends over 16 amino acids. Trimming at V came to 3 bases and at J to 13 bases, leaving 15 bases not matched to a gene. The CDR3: CASSPLSGQGTLIQFF. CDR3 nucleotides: TGTGCCAGCTCACCCCTTTCGGGACAGGGGACTCTTATACAGTTCTTC.

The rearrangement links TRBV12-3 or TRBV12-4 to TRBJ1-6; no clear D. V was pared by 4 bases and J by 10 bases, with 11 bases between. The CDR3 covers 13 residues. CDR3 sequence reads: CASSYQANSPLHF. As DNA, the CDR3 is TGTGCCAGCAGTTATCAGGCTAACTCACCCCTCCACTTT.

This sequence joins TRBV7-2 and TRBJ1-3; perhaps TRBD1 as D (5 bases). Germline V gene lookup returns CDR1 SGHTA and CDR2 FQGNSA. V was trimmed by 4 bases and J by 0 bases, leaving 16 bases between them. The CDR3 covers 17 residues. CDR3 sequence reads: CASSSGGGTYSGNTIYF. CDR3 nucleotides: TGTGCCAGCAGCTCCGGAGGCGGGACCTACTCTGGAAACACCATATATTTT.

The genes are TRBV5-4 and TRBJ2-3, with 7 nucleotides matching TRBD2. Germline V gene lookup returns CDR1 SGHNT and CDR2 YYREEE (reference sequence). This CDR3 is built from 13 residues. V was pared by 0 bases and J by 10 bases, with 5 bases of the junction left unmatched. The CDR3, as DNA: TGTGCCAGCAGCTTGGCCCGGGGGGACCCGCAGTATTTT. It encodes CASSLARGDPQYF.

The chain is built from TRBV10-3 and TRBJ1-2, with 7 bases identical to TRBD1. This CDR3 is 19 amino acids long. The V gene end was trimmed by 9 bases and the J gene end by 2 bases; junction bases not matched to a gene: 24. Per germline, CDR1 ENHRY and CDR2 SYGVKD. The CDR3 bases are TGTGCCATTGGCACAGGCCTTGTGACCAGGGGGGGGTCCAACTATGGCTACACCTTC. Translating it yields CAIGTGLVTRGGSNYGYTF.

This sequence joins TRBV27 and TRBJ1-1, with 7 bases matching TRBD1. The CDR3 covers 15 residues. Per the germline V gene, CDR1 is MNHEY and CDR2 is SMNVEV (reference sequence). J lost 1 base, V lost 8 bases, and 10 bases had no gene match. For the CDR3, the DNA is TGTGCCAGCTGCCGACAGGGTAGTGGGAACACTGAAGCTTTCTTT. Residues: CASCRQGSGNTEAFF.

The CDR3, as DNA: TGTGCCACCAGTGATCCTACTCGGACAGCCGCAACTAATGAAAAACTGTTTTTT. This sequence encodes CATSDPTRTAATNEKLFF. V gene TRBV24-1 combines with J gene TRBJ1-4; a possible D gene is TRBD1 (6 bases). Germline V gene data show CDR1 as KGHDR and CDR2 as SFDVKD. This CDR3 has 18 amino acids. V lost 3 bases and J lost 0, with 16 bases in between.

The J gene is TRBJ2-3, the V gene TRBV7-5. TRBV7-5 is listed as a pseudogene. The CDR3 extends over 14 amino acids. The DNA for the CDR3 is TGTGCCAGAAGCCTGTGGACCATCACAGATACGCAGTATTTT. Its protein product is CARSLWTITDTQYF.

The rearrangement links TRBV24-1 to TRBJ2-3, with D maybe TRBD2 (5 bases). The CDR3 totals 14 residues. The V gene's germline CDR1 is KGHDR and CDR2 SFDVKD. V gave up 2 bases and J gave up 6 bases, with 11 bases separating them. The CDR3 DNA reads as TGTGCCACCAGTGATTCGGGATCGGGGGATACGCAGTATTTT. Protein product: CATSDSGSGDTQYF.

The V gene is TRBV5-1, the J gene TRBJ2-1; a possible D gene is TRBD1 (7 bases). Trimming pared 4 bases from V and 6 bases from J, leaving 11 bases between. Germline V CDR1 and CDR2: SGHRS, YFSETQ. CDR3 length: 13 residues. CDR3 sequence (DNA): TGCGCCAGCAGCCGCGGGACAGCCAATGAGCAGTTCTTC. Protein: CASSRGTANEQFF.

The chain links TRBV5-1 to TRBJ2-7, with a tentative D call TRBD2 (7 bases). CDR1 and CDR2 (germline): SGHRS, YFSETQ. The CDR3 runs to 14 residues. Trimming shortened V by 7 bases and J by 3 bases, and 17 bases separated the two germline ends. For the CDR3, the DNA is TGCGCCAGCGCCACCCCCGGGGGGCACTACGAGCAGTACTTC. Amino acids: CASATPGGHYEQYF.